This TCR beta chain was sequenced during a study of OX40 agonist ivuxolimab in advanced cancers. Assay used: immunoSEQ multiplex PCR; TCRdb lists only in-frame clones, some missing. The top ten hold around 0.73% of the sample, which has 60,000 to 90,000 clones, about four fifths seen once. Looked up from germline, CDR1 is SGDLS and CDR2 is YYNGEE. The CDR3 is made up of 13 amino acids. Trimming removed 3 bases at V and 3 bases at J, with 6 bases between. This clone was found a few times. This chain connects TRBV9 to TRBJ2-2; no clear D gene. This sample comprised CD4+ or CD8+ T cells sorted from blood, obtained in a trial of the OX40 agonist ivuxolimab. The source is an adult with an advanced solid tumor such as melanoma, head and neck, liver or kidney cancer. CDR3 in amino acids: CASSESHTGELFF. The CDR3 nucleotides are TGTGCCAGCAGCGAATCTCACACCGGGGAGCTGTTTTTT.